This paragraph reports one T cell receptor (beta chain). This entry is derived from a study of blood T cell repertoires in COVID-19. From germline, CDR1 is SGHVS and CDR2 FQNEAQ. The V gene lost 2 bases and the J gene lost 2 bases, with 9 bases spanning the gap. The length of the CDR3 is 14 residues. Authors' processing steps: Estimated nucleated cell counts came from reference gene primer amplification. TCRdb keeps only in-frame clones here, not all; method: immunoSEQ multiplex PCR. D and trimming were read from the DNA, whereas the V and J calls and clone size are those reported in that table. The data hold over 250,000 clones, with roughly 86% observed a single time. Among Cohort 3 donors, those recovered had two negative PCRs, clearance, or symptom resolution.

The TCR sequence derives from a woman under 30 who had recovered from COVID-19. The sequenced sample was PBMCs or T cells enriched from blood (not recorded which). The chain uses TRBV7-8 and TRBJ2-5; D remains ambiguous. The CDR3 DNA is TGTGCCAGCAGCTTATGGCAGGCTCAAGAGACCCAGTACTTC. Residues: CASSLWQAQETQYF.